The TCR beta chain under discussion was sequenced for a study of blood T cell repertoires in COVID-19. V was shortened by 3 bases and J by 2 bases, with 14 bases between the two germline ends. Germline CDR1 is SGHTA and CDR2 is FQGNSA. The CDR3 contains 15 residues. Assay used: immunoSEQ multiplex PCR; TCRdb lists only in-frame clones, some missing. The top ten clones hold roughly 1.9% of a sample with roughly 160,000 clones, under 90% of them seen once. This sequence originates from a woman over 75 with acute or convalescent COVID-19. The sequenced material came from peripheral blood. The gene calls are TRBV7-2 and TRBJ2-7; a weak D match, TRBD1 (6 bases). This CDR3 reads CASSFGTLNPYEQYF. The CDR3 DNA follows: TGTGCCAGCAGCTTTGGGACACTTAATCCCTACGAGCAGTACTTC. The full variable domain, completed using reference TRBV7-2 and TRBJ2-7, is GAGVSQSPSNKVTEKGKDVELRCDPISGHTALYWYRQSLGQGLEFLIYFQGNSAPDKSGLPSDRFSAERTGGSVSTLTIQRTQQEDSAVYLCASSFGTLNPYEQYFGPGTRLTVT.